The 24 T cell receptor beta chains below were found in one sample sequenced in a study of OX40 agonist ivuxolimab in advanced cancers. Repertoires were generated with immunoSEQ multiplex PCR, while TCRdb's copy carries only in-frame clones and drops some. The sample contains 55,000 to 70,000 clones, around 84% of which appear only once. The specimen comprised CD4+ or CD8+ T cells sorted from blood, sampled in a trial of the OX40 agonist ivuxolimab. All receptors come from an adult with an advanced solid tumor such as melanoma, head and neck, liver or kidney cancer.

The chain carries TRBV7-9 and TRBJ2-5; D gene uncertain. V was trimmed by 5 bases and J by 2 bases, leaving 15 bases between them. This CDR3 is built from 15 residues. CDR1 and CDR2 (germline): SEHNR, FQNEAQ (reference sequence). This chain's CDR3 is CASSPPVYLQETQYF. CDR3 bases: TGTGCCAGCAGCCCACCCGTTTACCTGCAAGAGACCCAGTACTTC. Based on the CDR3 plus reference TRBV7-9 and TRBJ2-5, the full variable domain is DTGVSQNPRHKITKRGQNVTFRCDPISEHNRLYWYRQTLGQGPEFLTYFQNEAQLEKSRLLSDRFSAERPKGSFSTLEIQRTEQGDSAMYLCASSPPVYLQETQYFGPGTRLLVL.

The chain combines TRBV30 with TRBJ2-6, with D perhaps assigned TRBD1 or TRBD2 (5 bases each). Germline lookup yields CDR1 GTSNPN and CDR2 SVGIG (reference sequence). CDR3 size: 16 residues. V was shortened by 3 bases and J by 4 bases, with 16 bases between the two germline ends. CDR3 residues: CAWRGTAGWGANVLTF. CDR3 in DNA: TGTGCCTGGAGGGGGACGGCGGGCTGGGGGGCCAACGTCCTGACTTTC.

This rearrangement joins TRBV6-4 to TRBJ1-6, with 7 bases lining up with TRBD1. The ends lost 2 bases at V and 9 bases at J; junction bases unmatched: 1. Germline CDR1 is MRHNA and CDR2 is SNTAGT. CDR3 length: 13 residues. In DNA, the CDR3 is TGTGCCAGCAGTGACCACAGGGGTTCACCCCTCCACTTT. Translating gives CASSDHRGSPLHF.

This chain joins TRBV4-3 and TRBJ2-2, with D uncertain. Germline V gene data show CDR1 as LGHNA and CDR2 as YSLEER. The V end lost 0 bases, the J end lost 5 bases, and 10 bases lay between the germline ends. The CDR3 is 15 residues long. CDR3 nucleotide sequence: TGCGCCAGCAGCCAAGAGAATCGTGGGACCGGGGAGCTGTTTTTT. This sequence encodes CASSQENRGTGELFF.

CDR3 sequence (DNA): TGTGCCAGCACTACGGAGTGGTACACTAATGAAAAACTGTTTTTT. Translated, it gives CASTTEWYTNEKLFF. The chain employs TRBV7-8 and TRBJ1-4; D is ambiguous. V was cut by 7 bases and J by 2 bases, with 14 bases left in between. Germline values: CDR1 SGHVS, CDR2 FQNEAQ. This CDR3 spans 15 amino acids.

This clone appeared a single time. Here the CDR3 DNA reads TGTGCCAGCAGTCTCGGGACTACGAACACTGAAGCTTTCTTT. Amino acid sequence: CASSLGTTNTEAFF. The chain carries TRBV27 and TRBJ1-1; D might be TRBD1 (5 bases). The CDR3 consists of 14 residues. V dropped 5 bases and J dropped 1 base, with 11 bases sitting between them. Germline V gene lookup returns CDR1 MNHEY and CDR2 SMNVEV (reference sequence).

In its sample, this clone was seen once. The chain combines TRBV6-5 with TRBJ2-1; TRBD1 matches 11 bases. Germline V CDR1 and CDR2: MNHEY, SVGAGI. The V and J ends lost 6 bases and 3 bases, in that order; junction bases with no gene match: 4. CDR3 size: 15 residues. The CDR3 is CASSKGQGVYNEQFF. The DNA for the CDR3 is TGTGCCAGCAGCAAGGGACAGGGGGTCTACAATGAGCAGTTCTTC.

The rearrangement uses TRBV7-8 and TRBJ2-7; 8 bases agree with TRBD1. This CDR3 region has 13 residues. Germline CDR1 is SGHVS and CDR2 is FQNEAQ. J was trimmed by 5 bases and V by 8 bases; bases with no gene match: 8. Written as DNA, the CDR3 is TGTGCCAGCCGACAGGACAGGGCGAACGAGCAGTACTTC. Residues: CASRQDRANEQYF.

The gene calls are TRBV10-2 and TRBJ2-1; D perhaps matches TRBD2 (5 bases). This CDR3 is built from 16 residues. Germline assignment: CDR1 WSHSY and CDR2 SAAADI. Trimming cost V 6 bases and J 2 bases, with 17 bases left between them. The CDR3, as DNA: TGCGCCAGCAGCCCCGTCGGTAGCGCCGCCTACAATGAGCAGTTCTTC. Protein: CASSPVGSAAYNEQFF.

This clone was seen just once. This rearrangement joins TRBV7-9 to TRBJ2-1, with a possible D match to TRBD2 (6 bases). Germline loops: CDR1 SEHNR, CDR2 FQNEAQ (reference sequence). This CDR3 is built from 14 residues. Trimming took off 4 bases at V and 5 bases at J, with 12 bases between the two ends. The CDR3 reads CASSWGEKNNEQFF. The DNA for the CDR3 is TGTGCCAGCAGCTGGGGGGAAAAAAACAATGAGCAGTTCTTC.

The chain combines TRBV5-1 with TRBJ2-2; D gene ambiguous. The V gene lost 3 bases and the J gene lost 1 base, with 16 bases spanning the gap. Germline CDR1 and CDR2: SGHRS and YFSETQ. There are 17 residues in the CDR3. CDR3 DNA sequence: TGCGCCAGCAGCTCCGTCCCCCTTGGTCTGAACACCGGGGAGCTGTTTTTT. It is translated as CASSSVPLGLNTGELFF.

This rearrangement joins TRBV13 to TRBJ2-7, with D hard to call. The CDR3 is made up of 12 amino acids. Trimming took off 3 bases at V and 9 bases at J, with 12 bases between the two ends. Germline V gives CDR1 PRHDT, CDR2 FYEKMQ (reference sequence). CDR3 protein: CASSFRGKGQYF. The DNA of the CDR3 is TGTGCCAGCAGCTTCCGCGGAAAGGGGCAGTACTTC.

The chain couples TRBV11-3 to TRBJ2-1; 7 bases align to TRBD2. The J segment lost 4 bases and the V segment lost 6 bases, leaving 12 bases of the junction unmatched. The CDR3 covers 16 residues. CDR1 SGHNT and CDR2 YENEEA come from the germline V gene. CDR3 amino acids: CASSSVSSGQYNEQFF. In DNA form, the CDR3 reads TGTGCCAGCAGTTCCGTTTCTAGCGGCCAATACAATGAGCAGTTCTTC.

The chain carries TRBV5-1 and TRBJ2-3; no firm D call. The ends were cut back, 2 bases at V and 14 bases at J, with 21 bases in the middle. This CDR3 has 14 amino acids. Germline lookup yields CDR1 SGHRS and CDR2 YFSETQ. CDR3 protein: CASSFHSPNVGPYF. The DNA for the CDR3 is TGCGCCAGCAGCTTCCACAGTCCGAACGTCGGTCCGTATTTT.

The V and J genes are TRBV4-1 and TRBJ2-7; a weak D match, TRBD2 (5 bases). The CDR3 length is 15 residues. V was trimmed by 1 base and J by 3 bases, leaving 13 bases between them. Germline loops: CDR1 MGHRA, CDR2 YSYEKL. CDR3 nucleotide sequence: TGCGCCAGCAGCCAAGGGTCGAGCGGATTCTACGAGCAGTACTTC. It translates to CASSQGSSGFYEQYF.

CDR3 in amino acids: CASSLGGLYNEQFF. Here the CDR3 DNA reads TGTGCCAGCAGCTTGGGCGGGCTCTACAATGAGCAGTTCTTC. The chain recombines TRBV11-3 with TRBJ2-1; perhaps TRBD2 as D (5 bases). The CDR3 is 14 residues long. Per the germline V gene, CDR1 is SGHNT and CDR2 is YENEEA. Trimming cost V 3 bases and J 3 bases, with 9 bases left between them.

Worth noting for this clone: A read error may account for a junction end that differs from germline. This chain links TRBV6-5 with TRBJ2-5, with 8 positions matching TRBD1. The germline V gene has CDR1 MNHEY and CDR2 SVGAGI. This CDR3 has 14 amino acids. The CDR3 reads CASGYRGIQETQYF. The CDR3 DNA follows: TGTGCCAGCGGTTACAGGGGGATCCAAGAGACCCAGTACTTC.

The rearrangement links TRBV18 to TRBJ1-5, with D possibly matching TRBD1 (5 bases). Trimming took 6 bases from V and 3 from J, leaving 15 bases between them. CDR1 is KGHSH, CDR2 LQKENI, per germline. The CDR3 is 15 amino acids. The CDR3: CASSPGPIPNQPQHF. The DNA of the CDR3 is TGTGCCAGCTCCCCGGGACCGATCCCCAATCAGCCCCAGCATTTT.

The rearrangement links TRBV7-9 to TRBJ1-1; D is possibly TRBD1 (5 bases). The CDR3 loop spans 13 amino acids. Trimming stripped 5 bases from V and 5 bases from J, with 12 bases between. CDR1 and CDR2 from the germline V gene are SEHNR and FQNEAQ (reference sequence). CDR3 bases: TGTGCCAGCAGCGGAGGGGTATATACTGAAGCTTTCTTT. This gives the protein CASSGGVYTEAFF.

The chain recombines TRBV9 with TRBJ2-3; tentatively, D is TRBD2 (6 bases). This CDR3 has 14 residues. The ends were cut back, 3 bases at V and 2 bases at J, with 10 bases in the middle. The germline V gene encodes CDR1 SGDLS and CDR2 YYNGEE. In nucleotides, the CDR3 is TGTGCCAGCAGCGCTTCGGGAGTCACAGATACGCAGTATTTT. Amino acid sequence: CASSASGVTDTQYF.

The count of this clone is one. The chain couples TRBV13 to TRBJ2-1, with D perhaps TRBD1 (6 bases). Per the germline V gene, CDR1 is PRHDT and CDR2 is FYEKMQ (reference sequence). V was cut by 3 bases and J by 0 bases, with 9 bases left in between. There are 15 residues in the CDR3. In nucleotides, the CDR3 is TGTGCCAGCAGCTTTGGGACATACTCCTACAATGAGCAGTTCTTC. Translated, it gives CASSFGTYSYNEQFF.

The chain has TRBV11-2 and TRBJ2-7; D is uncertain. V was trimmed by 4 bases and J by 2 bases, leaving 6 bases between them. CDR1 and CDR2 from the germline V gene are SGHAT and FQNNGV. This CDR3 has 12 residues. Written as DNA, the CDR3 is TGTGCCAGCAGCTCAGAGACCTACGAGCAGTACTTC. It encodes CASSSETYEQYF.

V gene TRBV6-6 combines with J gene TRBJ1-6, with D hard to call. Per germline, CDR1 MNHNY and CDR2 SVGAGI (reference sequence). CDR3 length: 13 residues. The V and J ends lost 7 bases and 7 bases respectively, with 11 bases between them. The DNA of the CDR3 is TGTGCCAGCAAAGACGTTTCGAATTCACCCCTCCACTTT. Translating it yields CASKDVSNSPLHF.

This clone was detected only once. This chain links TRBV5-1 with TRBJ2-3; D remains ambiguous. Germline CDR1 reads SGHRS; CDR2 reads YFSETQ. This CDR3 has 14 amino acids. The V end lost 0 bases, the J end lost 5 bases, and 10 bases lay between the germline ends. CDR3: CASSLGGLIDTQYF. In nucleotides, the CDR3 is TGCGCCAGCAGCTTGGGCGGTTTAATAGATACGCAGTATTTT.